The entry that follows covers one T cell receptor beta chain sequence. This clonotype was counted many times. The antigen it binds to is not known. No per-base quality is available; no much larger clone lies one base away. The V end gives up 0 bases and the J end 2 bases, leaving 5 bases in the junction not matched to a gene. Spanning cysteine to phenylalanine, the CDR3 consists of 16 amino acids. The kept DNA is CDR3 alone, 48 bases in frame from the first base. CDR1 and CDR2, looked up from the germline V gene, are SGHRS and YFSETQ. Stable Graves' hyperthyroidism was defined as the absence of progression to ophthalmopathy over 18 months of follow-up. Hyperthyroidism patients were aged 18 to 65 years and newly diagnosed, with disease duration of less than 2 months. Exclusion was applied to patients with uncontrolled infections, other autoimmune diseases, pregnancy or lactation. Diagnoses relied on clinical symptoms, serum thyroxine and TRAb, thyroid ultrasound and orbital computed tomography. Ficoll-Paque density gradient centrifugation was used to isolate PBMCs from around 10 ml of fresh peripheral blood. Total RNA was extracted using Trizol reagent, and RNA quality was assessed on an Agilent 2100 Bioanalyzer.

The data are from a study of T cells in Graves' hyperthyroidism and ophthalmopathy (dated by TCRdb to about 2019). About the study as a whole: Peripheral blood was sampled at the time of initial diagnosis, prior to any treatment. To identify TCR V-J signatures that set the groups apart, the researchers used a discovery cohort of about a hundred patients, made up of 40 to 45 with Graves' ophthalmopathy and some 60 with stable Graves' hyperthyroidism. Prospective prediction of ophthalmopathy was tested in an independent validation cohort consisting of some 19 hyperthyroidism patients and 15 to 17 patients who later progressed to ophthalmopathy. The 75 to 100 discovery patients were randomly divided into training and test sets at a 7:3 ratio. Once sampling was done, hyperthyroidism patients were given methimazole at a starting dose of 30 mg daily, whereas ophthalmopathy patients were given high-dose intravenous methylprednisolone. In addition, the study compared T-cell repertoires in thyroid tissue and in blood from 6 or 7 Graves' hyperthyroidism patients. The paper describes TCR Vbeta CDR3 sequencing of some 130 peripheral blood samples, made up of 43 ophthalmopathy patients, more than 70 hyperthyroidism patients and roughly 17 progressor patients. Overall study results and their limits: Sample size was not statistically predetermined, and investigators were not blinded to group allocation. Ophthalmopathy was separated from stable hyperthyroidism by a 13 V-J signature model, with approximately 89% sensitivity and about 81% specificity obtained in cross-validation and 80%/75% obtained in testing. In validation, the model predicted progression to ophthalmopathy with approximately 69% sensitivity and roughly 72% specificity, a median of 6.5 months before onset. Most expanded thyroid clonotypes (frequency above 0.001) were also found in blood, which suggests that blood repertoires may mirror thyroid immune responses.

The TCR beta CDR3 regions were amplified from RNA transcripts. A first-round RT-PCR of the TCR CDR3 used the HTBI primer set with the Qiagen OneStep RT-PCR kit. Libraries were constructed in a second round of multiplex PCR, after which size selection and purification were performed. Sequencing of the libraries was done on an Illumina HiSeq2000 using paired-end 100 bp reads. As for how the authors treated the data: SOAPnuke was used to process the raw data, with reads discarded if the reads contained adapters or uncalled bases, had a mean Phred below 15, or lacked an exact constant-primer or identifier match. High-quality paired reads were merged using COPE v1.2.5, and each unique nucleotide sequence was defined as a clonotype. MiTCR v1.1 was used to align clonotypes to the IMGT TRBV, TRBD and TRBJ reference segments. Analysis was restricted to V-J combinations with a frequency above 0.0001, which covered about 99% of repertoires. The TCS score was defined as F50 (clonal expansion) divided by E x V (chaos), with BLOSUM62-based TCRdist calculated between CDR3 peptides within each V-J. Welch's t-statistics and random forest reduced 500 to 650 V-J features to roughly 13, which were used in a naive Bayes classifier (R e1071). In TCRdb, the public reads were trimmed at Q25 with fastp and aligned with MiXCR, with productive beta chains retained. Under each unique CDR3 protein, matching rows form one entry showing the most common genes and DNA. In this record, the V and J calls reflect TCRdb's handling and not the investigators' own analysis. This sample holds 550,000 to 800,000 distinct CDR3 sequences; approximately 15% were observed only once. The top ten constitute around 15% of the sample.

This clonotype was sampled from a man aged 50-59 years with Graves' hyperthyroidism. The V gene is TRBV5-1 and the J gene is TRBJ2-7, with 10 central nucleotides matching TRBD1. Material: blood. The nucleotides are TGCGCCAGCAGCTTGGGACAGGGGGCAATAGCCTACGAGCAGTACTTC. This sequence encodes CASSLGQGAIAYEQYF.